The source of this T cell receptor beta chain is a study of regulatory T cells in long-lasting Graves disease. Arm-PCR of CDR3 regions and iRepertoire HTBI primers were used to build TCR beta libraries. Per the original data handling: Identified segments across samples numbered 55 to 70 TRBV and approximately 13 TRBJ. TCRdb itself ran the multiplex PCR reads through MiXCR, one entry per CDR3 protein. The V and J calls follow TCRdb's processing rather than the paper's. This table holds 360,000 or so distinct CDR3 sequences, around 15% found once. This clonotype was seen a handful of times. Its target is unknown. Time point denoted: newly diagnosed GD, antithyroid drugs for less than 3 months. Generation of the TCR library employed RNA extracted from PBMCs. Diagnosing Graves' disease relied on the American Thyroid Association guidelines. Per germline, CDR1 SNHLY and CDR2 FYNNEI. V was cut by 6 bases and J by 7 bases, with 13 bases left in between. This CDR3 has 13 residues.

Study results and limitations: Persistent disease exhibited a predilection for TRBV28, TRBJ1-2 and TRBJ2-5.

This sample also belongs to another study, concerning T cells in Graves' hyperthyroidism and ophthalmopathy.

This receptor was taken from a woman younger than 35 with Graves disease. The gene calls are TRBV2 and TRBJ2-1; D is tentatively TRBD1 or TRBD2 (5 bases each). Sequencing used peripheral blood mononuclear cells (PBMCs), obtained at new diagnosis, from a patient treated with antithyroid drugs. CDR3: CASSWDGNNEQFF. In DNA form, the CDR3 reads TGTGCCAGCAGCTGGGACGGAAATAATGAGCAGTTCTTC.